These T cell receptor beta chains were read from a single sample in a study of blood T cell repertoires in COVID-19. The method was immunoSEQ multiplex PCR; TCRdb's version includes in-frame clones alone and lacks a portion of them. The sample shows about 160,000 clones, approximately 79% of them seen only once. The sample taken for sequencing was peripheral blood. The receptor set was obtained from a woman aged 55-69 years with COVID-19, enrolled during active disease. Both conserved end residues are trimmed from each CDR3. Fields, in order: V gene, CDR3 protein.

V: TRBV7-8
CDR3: ASSLWRGLTKNIQY

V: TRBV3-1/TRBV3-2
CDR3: ASSHLSRQRNTEAF

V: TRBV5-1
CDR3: ASRRDSRMNTEAF

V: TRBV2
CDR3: ASSTPTGGNLNTGELF

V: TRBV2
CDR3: ASSEGGGNTEAF

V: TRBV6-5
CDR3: ASTLVRGPNSPLH

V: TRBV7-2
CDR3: ASSLSSGSSYNEQF

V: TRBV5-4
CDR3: ASSLQPMNTEAF

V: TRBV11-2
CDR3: ASYLRLGTGEAF

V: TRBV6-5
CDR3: ASTKGGGQPQH

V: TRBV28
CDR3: ASSTRSSVQETQY

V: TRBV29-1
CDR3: SVEGPGREGYGYT

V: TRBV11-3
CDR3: ASSGPGGPQETQY

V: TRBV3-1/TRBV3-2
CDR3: ASSQAVQETQY

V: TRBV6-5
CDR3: ASSKAGSNQPQH

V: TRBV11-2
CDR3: ASSFTGNPEQY

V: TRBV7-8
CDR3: ASSLARLAGGVKDTQY

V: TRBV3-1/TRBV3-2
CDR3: ASSQTPGGHEQF

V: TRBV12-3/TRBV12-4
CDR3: ASSPDRGRGYT

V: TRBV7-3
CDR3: ASSLLGGGTDTQY

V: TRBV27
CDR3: ASRASGRPDTQY

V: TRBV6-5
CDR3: ASSSPTGGSEAF

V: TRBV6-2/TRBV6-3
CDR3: ASSYSLTYNEQF

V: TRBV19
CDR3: ASSLAGARETQY

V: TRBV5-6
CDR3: ASVEFRGGKLF

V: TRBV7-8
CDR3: ASSTRTGEAFGYT

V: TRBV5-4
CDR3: ASRRLGGGLNEQF

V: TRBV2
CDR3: ASSEGRRPGGYT

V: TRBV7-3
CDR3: ASSLMGTGTGELF

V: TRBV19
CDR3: ASKDRGRANEKLF

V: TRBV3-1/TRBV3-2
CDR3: ASSRWESTDTQY

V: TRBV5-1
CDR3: ASSLDRREDDEQY

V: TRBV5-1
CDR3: ASSLTSGSSYEQY

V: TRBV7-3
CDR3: ASSRGLLETQY

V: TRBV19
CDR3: ATRVKPSTDTQY

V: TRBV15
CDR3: ATSRDFLGTLGGNSPLH

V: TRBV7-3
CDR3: ASSLGPDEKLF

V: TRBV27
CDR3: ASSRLLTSSYNEQF

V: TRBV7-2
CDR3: ASSLLRVAGVETQY

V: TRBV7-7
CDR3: ASSPYSQNTGELF

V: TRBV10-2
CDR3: ASSPRRLAGGQDTQY

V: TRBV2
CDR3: ASAPDRGYSYEQY

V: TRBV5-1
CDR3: ASSLVPGLAEEQY

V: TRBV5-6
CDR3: ASRLAENTGELF

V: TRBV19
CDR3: ASSPEVGALYNSPLH

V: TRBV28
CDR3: ASSPRQIQETQY

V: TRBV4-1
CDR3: ASSQEGYYNEQF

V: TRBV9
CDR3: ASSVGQGAGQPQH

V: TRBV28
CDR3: ASSNPRGGKDTQY

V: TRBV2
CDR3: ASSPDSGGGETQY

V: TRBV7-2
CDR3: ASSLAGQGVSPLH

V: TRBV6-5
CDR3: ASRRDTEAF

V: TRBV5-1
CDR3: ASSNSNTGELF